Listed below are T cell receptor beta chains from one sample, sequenced in a study of spatial heterogeneity in lung cancer. TCRdb called the 5' RACE reads again in MiXCR, with one record for every CDR3 protein. The sample carries around 110,000 distinct CDR3 sequences, 10% to 15% recorded once. The source material was PBMCs, sampled at follow-up. The receptor set was obtained from a male donor with early-stage non-small cell lung cancer. Each CDR3 is given with its conserved first and last residue.

v_call	j_call	cdr3_aa
TRBV7-8	TRBJ1-1	CASSLPWTGSTEAFF
TRBV6-1	TRBJ2-3	CASSWTSGPRTDTQYF
TRBV6-2/TRBV6-3	TRBJ2-3	CASNPAGPTDTQYF
TRBV29-1	TRBJ2-2	CSVGGGAGFQNTGELFF
TRBV11-2	TRBJ2-2	CASSSPLRQGNTGELFF
TRBV7-2	TRBJ2-1	CASNAYNEQFF
TRBV24-1	TRBJ2-3	CATSAQGTVGSDTQYF
TRBV9	TRBJ1-2	CASSRGQGPNGYTF
TRBV5-6	TRBJ1-5	CASSSRLGGRNQPQHF
TRBV5-1	TRBJ1-1	CASSLATGHRNTEAFF
TRBV28	TRBJ1-1	CASSFSRTYGTEAFF
TRBV7-8	TRBJ1-5	CASSAGTGGAGQPQHF
TRBV20-1	TRBJ2-5	CSASGDTQETQYF
TRBV28	TRBJ1-2	CASSFGQGYGYTF
TRBV20-1	TRBJ2-7	CSALLDRGTYEQYF
TRBV18	TRBJ2-5	CASSPSQQSRKETQYF
TRBV27	TRBJ2-1	CASMTTGGHGQFF
TRBV6-1	TRBJ2-7	CASSQRQGLYEQYF
TRBV20-1	TRBJ1-6	CSAWGSTGSPLHF
TRBV12-3/TRBV12-4	TRBJ1-2	CASSLDGRGSYGYTF
TRBV7-2	TRBJ2-7	CASSLDGTRYREQYF
TRBV12-3/TRBV12-4	TRBJ2-7	CASSRGGRKQYF
TRBV6-2/TRBV6-3	TRBJ2-1	CASSTAGGTAGFF
TRBV6-2/TRBV6-3	TRBJ2-1	CASSYGGSGNNEQFF
TRBV20-1	TRBJ2-3	CSTNGGGSVDTQYF
TRBV7-9	TRBJ2-5	CASSLESIRHSETQYF
TRBV5-4	TRBJ1-1	CASSLGHANTEAFF
TRBV20-1	TRBJ1-2	CSASVRGFYGYTF
TRBV7-2	TRBJ1-1	CASSISRTSGEAFF
TRBV24-1	TRBJ2-7	CATSDSTDSPYEQYF
TRBV20-1	TRBJ1-5	CSARADAIGNQPQHF
TRBV28	TRBJ1-2	CASSSRGQEPPYGYTF
TRBV20-1	TRBJ2-5	CSARPSMGQQETQYF